This entry is about one T cell receptor beta chain. These data are taken from a study of blood T cell repertoires in COVID-19. Turning to the study itself: The United States, Italy and Spain provided the acute and convalescent COVID-19 samples. From T cells, B-cell-depleted T cells, or PBMCs came the material, which was cDNA or gDNA.

Trimming at V came to 4 bases and at J to 9 bases, leaving 7 bases not matched to a gene. In germline, CDR1 is SGHTA, CDR2 FQGTGA. The CDR3 has 15 amino acids. Assay used: immunoSEQ multiplex PCR; TCRdb lists only in-frame clones, some missing. This sample has fewer than 15,000 clones, with 90% found just once. This sequence originates from a human donor with active COVID-19. The donor label of this sample is uncertain. The sequencing input was peripheral blood. This chain uses TRBV7-3 with TRBJ2-1; 12 bases line up with TRBD2. The DNA of the CDR3 is TGTGCCAGCAGCTCCACACCGGGACTAGCGGGTGAGCAGTTCTTC. As protein: CASSSTPGLAGEQFF.